This entry features one T cell receptor beta chain sequence. Its antigen is undetermined. Assay used: immunoSEQ multiplex PCR; TCRdb lists only in-frame clones, some missing. The sample lists some 8,100 clones, about 80% occurring once. V gave up 0 bases and J gave up 1 base, with 7 bases separating them. This CDR3 is built from 14 residues. CDR1 is SGHRS and CDR2 is YFSETQ in the germline V gene. The sample is drawn from a study of early stage breast cancer tumors. Study summary: About 70% of the 16 invasive tumors were ER+, PR+ and HER2-.

This normal breast sample came from a site roughly 1.9-4.5 cm away from the tumor. General study results and limits: Enriched TCRB sequences shared across patients were mostly commonly generated sequences.

This clonotype was obtained from a person between 55 and 69 years old with breast cancer. Sequences were obtained from normal breast tissue next to the tumor. This chain uses TRBV5-1 with TRBJ1-1; no clear D gene. The CDR3 DNA is TGCGCCAGCAGCTTGGGTAGCCCGAACACTGAAGCTTTCTTT. This codes for CASSLGSPNTEAFF.